This is a list of T cell receptor beta chains from one sample in a study of T cells in Graves' hyperthyroidism and ophthalmopathy. TCRdb analysed the multiplex PCR reads with MiXCR anew, one entry per CDR3 protein. In the table there are around 450,000 distinct CDR3 sequences, roughly an eighth of which are singletons. The sequenced sample consisted of blood. The origin of the receptors is a woman in her late teens or twenties with Graves' hyperthyroidism. The CDR3 runs from the conserved cysteine through the conserved F or W. Fields, in order: J gene, V gene, D gene, clone size, CDR3 DNA, CDR3 protein. The D gene is left open where the match is weak. Some rows have no size entry. The others give once, few or many, or a class for an expanded clone.

j_call: TRBJ1-5
v_call: TRBV12-3/TRBV12-4
d_call: -
clone_size: few
cdr3_nt: TGTGCCAGCAGTCCCGGACGGTATAGCAATCAGCCCCAGCATTTT
cdr3_aa: CASSPGRYSNQPQHF

j_call: TRBJ1-1
v_call: TRBV11-2
d_call: -
clone_size: many
cdr3_nt: TGTGCCAGCAGCTTAGGCACGCAGGGATTGGTACCGGCTTTCTTT
cdr3_aa: CASSLGTQGLVPAFF

j_call: TRBJ1-5
v_call: TRBV29-1
d_call: -
clone_size: many
cdr3_nt: TGCAGCGTTGGAGGCAGGGGAGACAATCAGCCCCAGCATTTT
cdr3_aa: CSVGGRGDNQPQHF

j_call: TRBJ2-2
v_call: TRBV27
d_call: TRBD1
clone_size: few
cdr3_nt: TGTGCCAGCAGTTTTTTAGGGGGACAGGCTGTGACCGGGGAGCTGTTTTTT
cdr3_aa: CASSFLGGQAVTGELFF

j_call: TRBJ1-2
v_call: TRBV19
d_call: TRBD1
clone_size: few
cdr3_nt: TGTGCCAGTAACGACAGGGGGCAAGAAGGCTACACCTTC
cdr3_aa: CASNDRGQEGYTF

j_call: TRBJ2-7
v_call: TRBV2
d_call: -
clone_size: many
cdr3_nt: TGTGCCAGCAGTGAAAGACGGGGGCAGGCCTACGAGCAGTACTTC
cdr3_aa: CASSERRGQAYEQYF

j_call: TRBJ2-5
v_call: TRBV6-1
d_call: -
clone_size: few
cdr3_nt: TGTGCCAGCAGACGAAACAGTCCCCAAGAGACCCAGTACTTC
cdr3_aa: CASRRNSPQETQYF

j_call: TRBJ1-5
v_call: TRBV5-1
d_call: TRBD1
clone_size: -
cdr3_nt: TGCGCCAGCAGCCCGACAGGGGGAAGCAATCAGCCCCGGCATTTT
cdr3_aa: CASSPTGGSNQPRHF

j_call: TRBJ1-2
v_call: TRBV20-1
d_call: -
clone_size: few
cdr3_nt: TGCAGTGCTAGAGATTACCAGGAAGGGTATGGCTACACCTTC
cdr3_aa: CSARDYQEGYGYTF

j_call: TRBJ1-5
v_call: TRBV28
d_call: TRBD1
clone_size: -
cdr3_nt: TGTGCCAGCAGTTTCCCTGTAACAGGGGAAAATAGCAATCAGCCCCAGCATTTT
cdr3_aa: CASSFPVTGENSNQPQHF

j_call: TRBJ2-2
v_call: TRBV11-2
d_call: -
clone_size: -
cdr3_nt: TGTGCCAGCAGCTTAGTCGGTAGCAGGGCCGGGGAGCTGTTTTTT
cdr3_aa: CASSLVGSRAGELFF

j_call: TRBJ1-5
v_call: TRBV30
d_call: -
clone_size: -
cdr3_nt: TGTGCCTGGAGTGTATGGGGGCAGCCCCAGCATTTT
cdr3_aa: CAWSVWGQPQHF

j_call: TRBJ1-6
v_call: TRBV7-9
d_call: -
clone_size: many
cdr3_nt: TGTGCCAGCAGCCGTGGCGATCCGAGCTCCTATAATTCACCCCTCCACTTT
cdr3_aa: CASSRGDPSSYNSPLHF

j_call: TRBJ2-1
v_call: TRBV5-1
d_call: -
clone_size: few
cdr3_nt: TGCGCCAGCAGCTTAGGGATCCAGCAGTTCTTC
cdr3_aa: CASSLGIQQFF

j_call: TRBJ2-7
v_call: TRBV4-3
d_call: -
clone_size: few
cdr3_nt: TGCGCCAGCAGCCAAGATCGAACTCGACGGGAGCAGTACTTC
cdr3_aa: CASSQDRTRREQYF

j_call: TRBJ1-4
v_call: TRBV5-1
d_call: TRBD1
clone_size: few
cdr3_nt: TGCGCCAGCAGCTTGGCCGGAGGACAGGGCATTGAAAAACTGTTTTTT
cdr3_aa: CASSLAGGQGIEKLFF

j_call: TRBJ2-6
v_call: TRBV12-3/TRBV12-4
d_call: -
clone_size: few
cdr3_nt: TGTGCCAGCAGTCAGTCCTCTGGGGCCAACGTCCTGACTTTC
cdr3_aa: CASSQSSGANVLTF

j_call: TRBJ1-1
v_call: TRBV28
d_call: -
clone_size: many
cdr3_nt: TGTGCCAGCAGTCAACAGACAGGTGGGAACACTGAAGCTTTCTTT
cdr3_aa: CASSQQTGGNTEAFF

j_call: TRBJ2-1
v_call: TRBV9
d_call: TRBD2
clone_size: many
cdr3_nt: TGTGCCAGCAGCGTAGAAGCGGGAGGTCCCTACAATGAGCAGTTCTTC
cdr3_aa: CASSVEAGGPYNEQFF

j_call: TRBJ1-2
v_call: TRBV15
d_call: TRBD1
clone_size: -
cdr3_nt: TGTGCCACCAGCCGAAGGCTTGGGGACAGCTATGGCTACACCTTC
cdr3_aa: CATSRRLGDSYGYTF

j_call: TRBJ2-3
v_call: TRBV29-1
d_call: -
clone_size: many
cdr3_nt: TGCAGCGCCAAAAGAGGGACGGATAGCACAGATACGCAGTATTTT
cdr3_aa: CSAKRGTDSTDTQYF

j_call: TRBJ1-6
v_call: TRBV6-4
d_call: -
clone_size: -
cdr3_nt: TGTGCCAGCAGTGATATGACGGGATCACCCCTCCACTTT
cdr3_aa: CASSDMTGSPLHF

j_call: TRBJ2-1
v_call: TRBV27
d_call: TRBD2
clone_size: many
cdr3_nt: TGTGCCAGCAGCCTACTAGCGGGAGGGCCTCTGAATGAGCAGTTCTTC
cdr3_aa: CASSLLAGGPLNEQFF

j_call: TRBJ2-2
v_call: TRBV12-3/TRBV12-4
d_call: -
clone_size: many
cdr3_nt: TGTGCCAGCAGTTTAGGAGTAGACCCCGGGGAGCTGTTTTTT
cdr3_aa: CASSLGVDPGELFF

j_call: TRBJ2-1
v_call: TRBV28
d_call: TRBD2
clone_size: many
cdr3_nt: TGTGCCAGCAGTTTCCCCCTTAGCGGGAGGGCCGGGAATGAGCAGTTCTTC
cdr3_aa: CASSFPLSGRAGNEQFF

j_call: TRBJ2-7
v_call: TRBV30
d_call: -
clone_size: many
cdr3_nt: TGTGCCTGGAGTGTCGCATACGGGAGAGTGAACTACGAGCAGTACTTC
cdr3_aa: CAWSVAYGRVNYEQYF

j_call: TRBJ2-3
v_call: TRBV10-3
d_call: TRBD2
clone_size: many
cdr3_nt: TGTGCCATCAGCTATAGCGGGGTACCGACAGATACGCAGTATTTT
cdr3_aa: CAISYSGVPTDTQYF

j_call: TRBJ1-2
v_call: TRBV7-2
d_call: -
clone_size: many
cdr3_nt: TGTGCCAGCAGCTTATATGGGCCTCAAGGCTACACCTTC
cdr3_aa: CASSLYGPQGYTF

j_call: TRBJ2-1
v_call: TRBV7-9
d_call: TRBD2
clone_size: few
cdr3_nt: TGTGCCATTACCGGGACTAGCGGGAGTAATGAGCAGTTCTTC
cdr3_aa: CAITGTSGSNEQFF

j_call: TRBJ2-7
v_call: TRBV28
d_call: -
clone_size: many
cdr3_nt: TGTGCCAGCAGTAATAACTACGCCTGCGAGCAGTACTTC
cdr3_aa: CASSNNYACEQYF

j_call: TRBJ1-2
v_call: TRBV5-8
d_call: -
clone_size: many
cdr3_nt: TGTGCCAGCAGCTTGGCCTCGATTCTTCACCATGGCTACACCTTC
cdr3_aa: CASSLASILHHGYTF

j_call: TRBJ2-7
v_call: TRBV28
d_call: -
clone_size: many
cdr3_nt: TGTGCCAGCAGCTCTGCCGCTCAGCCCCACTCCTACGAGCAGTACTTC
cdr3_aa: CASSSAAQPHSYEQYF

j_call: TRBJ1-2
v_call: TRBV6-1
d_call: -
clone_size: -
cdr3_nt: TGTGCCAGCAGTACCGGGATCCTCTATGGCTACACCTTC
cdr3_aa: CASSTGILYGYTF

j_call: TRBJ2-7
v_call: TRBV19
d_call: -
clone_size: once
cdr3_nt: TGTGCCAGTAGTATGAGTGGGGTCAGCTCCTACGAGCAGTACTTC
cdr3_aa: CASSMSGVSSYEQYF

j_call: TRBJ2-5
v_call: TRBV11-2
d_call: TRBD2
clone_size: -
cdr3_nt: TGTGCCAGCAGCCTAGAATTTCTTGGGACTAGCGGAGAAGAGACCCAGTACTTC
cdr3_aa: CASSLEFLGTSGEETQYF

j_call: TRBJ1-5
v_call: TRBV12-3/TRBV12-4
d_call: -
clone_size: many
cdr3_nt: TGTGCCAGCAGTTTAATGATCCGCACAGGGTTTTGGAATCAGCCCCAGCATTTT
cdr3_aa: CASSLMIRTGFWNQPQHF

j_call: TRBJ1-2
v_call: TRBV19
d_call: -
clone_size: few
cdr3_nt: TGTGCCAGTAGTATAGTTGAAGGGTTGGGGTATGGCTACACCTTC
cdr3_aa: CASSIVEGLGYGYTF

j_call: TRBJ2-2
v_call: TRBV7-2
d_call: TRBD2
clone_size: many
cdr3_nt: TGTGCCAGCAGGCTAGCGGGAGGGAACACCGGGGAGCTGTTTTTT
cdr3_aa: CASRLAGGNTGELFF

j_call: TRBJ1-3
v_call: TRBV28
d_call: -
clone_size: many
cdr3_nt: TGTGCCAGCAGTTTATGGTCCGGGAGCTCTGGAAACACCATATATTTT
cdr3_aa: CASSLWSGSSGNTIYF

j_call: TRBJ1-2
v_call: TRBV6-1
d_call: TRBD1
clone_size: once
cdr3_nt: TGTGCCAGCAGTCCTCAGGGGGCGAATGACTACACCTTC
cdr3_aa: CASSPQGANDYTF

j_call: TRBJ2-1
v_call: TRBV6-5
d_call: TRBD2
clone_size: -
cdr3_nt: TGTGCCAGCAGTTACCCTAGCGGGTTTTACAATGAGCAGTTCTTC
cdr3_aa: CASSYPSGFYNEQFF